Here is one TCR beta chain with its context. Its target is unknown. Method: immunoSEQ multiplex PCR; TCRdb's copy keeps in-frame clones and lacks some. This sample yields about 300,000 clones, of which 76% are seen a single time; about 5.7% belongs to the top ten. The data are from a study of cytotoxic CD8 clonotypes in ibrutinib-treated CLL. Background on the study: Following treatment for a median roughly 12 months, range 6 to 36, response samples were then taken.

The V and J ends lost 3 bases and 0 bases respectively, with 9 bases between them. The CDR3 has 15 amino acids. Per the germline V gene, CDR1 is SNHLY and CDR2 is FYNNEI. Overall study findings and caveats: Patients showed higher baseline clonality than age-matched healthy donors, and it tracked circulating CD8+ T-cell counts. The clonality rise at ibrutinib response reflected private clonotype expansion. Upon ibrutinib response clonality rose, and upon progression it fell back toward baseline.

The sequence was collected from a human donor with chronic lymphocytic leukemia. The material was PBMCs, obtained at disease progression, from a patient treated with ibrutinib. V and J are TRBV2 and TRBJ1-3; D might be TRBD1 (5 bases). In DNA, the CDR3 is TGTGCCAGCAGTGAGGGGCCAATCTCTGGAAACACCATATATTTT. It translates to CASSEGPISGNTIYF.